The text below deals with one T cell receptor beta chain. Its specificity is unknown. Germline and junction disagree at one end, which may indicate a read error. The CDR3 covers 15 residues. Germline V lookup: CDR1 SGHNT, CDR2 YYREEE (reference sequence). The sample belongs to a study of blood T cells in healthy people across ages. Study-wide results and caveats: Versus aged donors, long-lived donors had higher diversity and more naive CD4+ cells. Since the PBMCs were unsorted, naive and antigen-experienced cells could not be conclusively compared.

The authors ran a second PCR of roughly 6 to 12 cycles using a sample-barcoded 5' primer and a J-beta primer mix. TCRdb reprocessed the 5' RACE reads via MiXCR and lists one record per CDR3 protein. The repertoire holds approximately 810,000 distinct CDR3 sequences, roughly 26% seen once, with roughly 17% in the top ten. The chain carries TRBV5-4 and TRBJ2-5; TRBD1 or TRBD2 may be the D gene (5 bases each). The receptor was derived from an elderly woman in good health. The sequencing input was blood. CDR3 amino acids: CAGRAEGDPQETQYF. DNA of the CDR3: TGTGCCGGCAGGGCCGAGGGTGATCCTCAAGAGACCCAGTACTTC.